This entry concerns a single TCR beta chain. This sample stems from a study of identical twins. CDR1 and CDR2 (germline): SGHVS, FNYEAQ. Trimming cost V 3 bases and J 5 bases; bases outside gene matches: 2. This CDR3 has 14 amino acids. TCRdb processed the 5' RACE reads anew with MiXCR; each CDR3 protein has one entry. The sample lists about 530,000 distinct CDR3 sequences, over 12% occurring once. This sample was also put to use in a study of yellow fever vaccine responses in identical twins. That work contributes: Twins showed a vaccine T cell response that reportedly seemed partly convergent, partly personalized.

The TCR was taken from a woman between 18 and 29 years old in good health. The V call is TRBV7-6, the J call TRBJ2-7, with 12 bases lining up with TRBD1. Source material: CD4+ T cells sorted from blood. CDR3 sequence: CASSFGTGGDEQYF. Written as DNA, the CDR3 is TGTGCCAGCAGCTTCGGGACAGGGGGCGACGAGCAGTACTTC.